The clone carrying this T cell receptor beta chain was observed a handful of times. The method was immunoSEQ multiplex PCR; TCRdb's version includes in-frame clones alone and lacks a portion of them. The sample records about 200,000 clones, about 86% being singletons. These data are taken from a study of blood T cell repertoires in COVID-19. The TCR sequence derives from a man aged 40-55 years who had recovered from COVID-19. Sequenced material: PBMCs or T cells enriched from blood (not recorded which).

CDR3 amino acids: CATSESAWLGSHNEQFF. In nucleotides, the CDR3 is TGTGCCACCAGTGAGTCTGCATGGTTAGGGAGCCACAATGAGCAGTTCTTC. The chain employs TRBV24-1 and TRBJ2-1; a weak D match, TRBD2 (5 bases). The V gene's germline CDR1 is KGHDR and CDR2 SFDVKD. CDR3 size: 17 residues. Trimming left V 4 bases short and J 5 bases short, with 20 bases between.